Each of the 21 T cell receptor beta chains below was sequenced from the same sample in a study of cytomegalovirus exposure and HLA in healthy donors. This PCR relied on a set of 60 Vbeta primers and 13 Jbeta primers. Repertoires were generated with immunoSEQ multiplex PCR, while TCRdb's copy carries only in-frame clones and drops some. The sample comprises some 120,000 clones, 80% of which are singletons, and more than 2.5% rests with the top ten. What was sequenced was PBMCs. The origin of the receptors is a male donor in good health and CMV-seronegative.

The V gene is TRBV19, the J gene TRBJ2-1; TRBD2 might be the D (8 bases). CDR1 is LNHDA, CDR2 SQIVND, per germline (reference sequence). The CDR3 is 19 residues long. The V and J ends lost 4 bases and 3 bases respectively, with 25 bases between them. The CDR3 DNA sequence: TGTGCCAGTAGTAAAGTCGCAGGGGGTATAGCGGGACACTACAATGAGCAGTTCTTC. This sequence encodes CASSKVAGGIAGHYNEQFF. Combining the CDR3 with reference TRBV19 and TRBJ2-1 gives the whole variable domain DGGITQSPKYLFRKEGQNVTLSCEQNLNHDAMYWYRQDPGQGLRLIYYSQIVNDFQKGDIAEGYSVSREKKESFPLTVTSAQKNPTAFYLCASSKVAGGIAGHYNEQFFGPGTRLTVL.

The chain joins TRBV5-1 to TRBJ1-4; no definite D call. Germline V gene lookup returns CDR1 SGHRS and CDR2 YFSETQ. Between the trimmed V and J ends, which lost 4 bases and 4 bases, there was a span of 17 bases. This CDR3 region has 16 residues. CDR3 coding DNA: TGCGCCAGCAGCCCTAACCCCGTCGGGATTAATGAAAAACTGTTTTTT. It specifies CASSPNPVGINEKLFF.

This clone was picked up a small number of times. J is TRBJ1-5 and V is TRBV9; D perhaps matches TRBD1 (5 bases). This CDR3 comprises 14 residues. CDR1 and CDR2 from the germline V gene are SGDLS and YYNGEE. V was cut by 0 bases and J by 4 bases, with 8 bases left in between. The CDR3 protein is CASSVGGGNQPQHF. The CDR3 nucleotides read TGTGCCAGCAGCGTAGGGGGGGGGAATCAGCCCCAGCATTTT.

The V gene is TRBV5-1, the J gene TRBJ2-5, with D maybe TRBD1 (6 bases). Germline V gene lookup returns CDR1 SGHRS and CDR2 YFSETQ. The CDR3 is made up of 14 amino acids. V gave up 4 bases and J gave up 5 bases, with 15 bases separating them. The chain's CDR3 is CASSPTGMWETQYF. The CDR3, as DNA: TGCGCCAGCAGCCCAACAGGGATGTGGGAGACCCAGTACTTC.

This clone was detected a few times. V gene TRBV25-1 combines with J gene TRBJ1-2, with TRBD1 matching 10 bases. CDR3 size: 15 residues. With 2 bases clipped from V and 6 bases from J, the junction kept 6 bases outside the gene matches. The germline V gene has CDR1 MGHDK and CDR2 SYGVNS. Here the CDR3 reads CASSEPTGGGNGYTF. In DNA, the CDR3 is TGTGCCAGCAGTGAACCGACAGGGGGCGGCAATGGCTACACCTTC.

This chain joins TRBV4-1 and TRBJ1-1; 10 bases agree with TRBD1. J lost 3 bases, V lost 1 base, and 2 bases had no gene match. This CDR3 has 15 amino acids. Germline loops: CDR1 MGHRA, CDR2 YSYEKL. The CDR3 coding sequence is TGCGCCAGCAGCCAAGTGGGACAGGGGTACACTGAAGCTTTCTTT. As protein: CASSQVGQGYTEAFF.

The V and J genes are TRBV19 and TRBJ2-7, with 12 bases matching TRBD1. The CDR3 length is 16 residues. Germline CDR1 and CDR2: LNHDA and SQIVND (reference sequence). Germline trimming cut 0 bases from V and 5 bases from J; bases unmatched to any gene: 5. The CDR3 DNA is TGTGCCAGTAGTATAGATGGGACAGGGGGCCTCAACGAGCAGTACTTC. Translating it yields CASSIDGTGGLNEQYF.

Worth noting for this clone: Other DNA sequences in this sample translate to the same CDR3. The V call is TRBV5-4, the J call TRBJ2-5, with D possibly TRBD2 on 5 matching bases. V was cut by 0 bases and J by 6 bases, with 9 bases left in between. The CDR3 totals 13 residues. The germline V gene has CDR1 SGHNT and CDR2 YYREEE (reference sequence). CDR3 nucleotides: TGTGCCAGCAGCTTGGATCGGGGAAAGACCCAGTACTTC. Its protein product is CASSLDRGKTQYF.

The V gene is TRBV2, the J gene TRBJ2-5; D is undetermined. Trimming took 4 bases from V and 3 from J, leaving 9 bases between them. The CDR3 length is 13 residues. Germline V gene lookup returns CDR1 SNHLY and CDR2 FYNNEI. CDR3: CASSVSRKETQYF. CDR3 DNA: TGTGCCAGCAGTGTTTCTAGGAAAGAGACCCAGTACTTC.

This clone was found a few times. The chain links TRBV11-2 to TRBJ1-1; the match to TRBD1 covers 8 bases. This CDR3 comprises 17 residues. Germline CDR1 and CDR2: SGHAT and FQNNGV. Trimming removed 4 bases from V and 0 bases from J; junction bases left unmatched: 10. The CDR3 is CASSSASGGGLNTEAFF. The CDR3 DNA reads as TGTGCCAGCAGCTCAGCGTCAGGGGGCGGCCTGAACACTGAAGCTTTCTTT.

This rearrangement joins TRBV4-2 to TRBJ2-5; D unclear. Per germline, CDR1 LGHNA and CDR2 YNFKEQ. This CDR3 is built from 14 residues. The V end lost 5 bases, the J end lost 4 bases, and 14 bases lay between the germline ends. The CDR3 nucleotides read TGTGCCAGCAGCGCCCCCTCTAGAGGAGAGACCCAGTACTTC. As protein: CASSAPSRGETQYF.

The chain couples TRBV6-5 to TRBJ1-1; no definite D call. This CDR3 comprises 14 residues. With 6 bases removed from V and 2 bases from J, the gap between germline ends came to 13 bases. Germline CDR1 reads MNHEY; CDR2 reads SVGAGI. CDR3 in DNA: TGTGCCAGCAGCCGCCGCCGGGGAAACACTGAAGCTTTCTTT. This encodes CASSRRRGNTEAFF.

V and J are TRBV4-2 and TRBJ2-7, with 11 bases matching TRBD2. This CDR3 spans 17 amino acids. The trim removed 3 bases at V and 3 bases at J, leaving 10 bases unmatched. Germline values: CDR1 LGHNA, CDR2 YNFKEQ. The CDR3 loop is CASSHAAGTSGSYEQYF. In nucleotides, the CDR3 is TGTGCCAGCAGCCATGCGGCCGGGACTAGCGGTAGCTACGAGCAGTACTTC.

Only a few counts were recorded for this clone. This chain connects TRBV2 to TRBJ2-7, with D perhaps matching TRBD2 (6 bases). The germline V gene has CDR1 SNHLY and CDR2 FYNNEI. Between the trimmed V and J ends, which lost 3 bases and 0 bases, there was a span of 12 bases. This CDR3 contains 15 residues. CDR3 residues: CASSEGTYTSYEQYF. The CDR3 bases are TGTGCCAGCAGTGAGGGGACTTACACCTCCTACGAGCAGTACTTC.

The chain couples TRBV4-3 to TRBJ2-2, with D perhaps matching TRBD1 (7 bases). This CDR3 has 15 amino acids. Trimming took off 1 base at V and 5 bases at J, with 11 bases between the two ends. In germline, CDR1 is LGHNA, CDR2 YSLEER. CDR3 sequence reads: CASSQGAGGTGELFF. The CDR3 region has the DNA TGCGCCAGCAGCCAAGGGGCAGGGGGGACCGGGGAGCTGTTTTTT.

The chain uses TRBV5-6 and TRBJ1-5, with 10 bases aligning to TRBD1. Germline assignment: CDR1 SGHDT and CDR2 YYEEEE. The CDR3 runs to 16 residues. Trimming removed 0 bases from V and 1 base from J; junction bases left unmatched: 1. This CDR3 is CASSLGQGASNQPQHF. Here the CDR3 DNA reads TGTGCCAGCAGCTTGGGACAGGGGGCGAGCAATCAGCCCCAGCATTTT.

This clone was observed a single time. This rearrangement joins TRBV14 to TRBJ2-5, with 8 bases identical to TRBD1. The CDR3 contains 15 residues. Germline V gives CDR1 SGHDN, CDR2 FVKESK. V shed 3 bases and J 5 bases; nucleotides not matched to a gene: 8. Here the CDR3 reads CASSHRAGGGETQYF. CDR3 DNA sequence: TGTGCCAGCAGCCACCGAGCAGGGGGCGGTGAGACCCAGTACTTC.

The chain carries TRBV7-6 and TRBJ2-7; 7 nucleotides align to TRBD1. CDR3 size: 18 residues. The germline CDR1 and CDR2 sequences are SGHVS and FNYEAQ. V was pared by 0 bases and J by 1 base, with 12 bases of the junction left unmatched. CDR3 loop: CASSLAWTGSLGSYEQYF. CDR3 DNA sequence: TGTGCCAGCAGCTTAGCGTGGACAGGCTCATTGGGGTCCTACGAGCAGTACTTC.

The chain uses TRBV28 and TRBJ2-7; 9 bases agree with TRBD1. Germline values: CDR1 MDHEN, CDR2 SYDVKM. Unmatched junction bases numbered 5, after V lost 7 bases and J lost 1 base. The length of the CDR3 is 14 residues. The CDR3 coding sequence is TGTGCCAGCACTTCCGGGACAGGGTCCTACGAGCAGTACTTC. This codes for CASTSGTGSYEQYF.

The J gene is TRBJ2-2, the V gene TRBV28, with 11 bases fitting TRBD2. The V gene end was trimmed by 4 bases and the J gene end by 5 bases; junction bases not matched to a gene: 6. This CDR3 has 16 amino acids. Germline V gives CDR1 MDHEN, CDR2 SYDVKM. CDR3 protein: CASSYLAGGQTGELFF. The CDR3 DNA reads as TGTGCCAGCAGTTATTTAGCGGGGGGGCAGACCGGGGAGCTGTTTTTT.

The V call is TRBV14, the J call TRBJ2-7; 9 nucleotides agree with TRBD1. Germline lookup yields CDR1 SGHDN and CDR2 FVKESK. Trimming cost V 4 bases and J 0 bases; bases outside gene matches: 10. This CDR3 contains 17 residues. The CDR3 sequence is CASSRTGGALSSYEQYF. The CDR3 DNA reads TGTGCCAGCAGCCGTACAGGGGGCGCGTTGAGCTCCTACGAGCAGTACTTC.